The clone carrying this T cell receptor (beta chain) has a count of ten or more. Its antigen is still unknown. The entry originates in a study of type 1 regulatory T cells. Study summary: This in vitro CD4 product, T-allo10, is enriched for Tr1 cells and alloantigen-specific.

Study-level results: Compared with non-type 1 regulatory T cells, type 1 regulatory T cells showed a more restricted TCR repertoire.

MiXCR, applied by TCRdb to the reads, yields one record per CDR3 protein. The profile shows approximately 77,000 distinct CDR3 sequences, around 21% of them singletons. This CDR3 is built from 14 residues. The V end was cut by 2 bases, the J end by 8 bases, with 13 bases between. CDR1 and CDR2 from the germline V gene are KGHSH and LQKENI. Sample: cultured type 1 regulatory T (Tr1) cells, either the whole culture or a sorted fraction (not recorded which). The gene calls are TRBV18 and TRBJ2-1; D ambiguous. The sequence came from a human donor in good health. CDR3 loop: CASSPTRASDEQFF. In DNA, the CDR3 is TGTGCCAGCTCACCAACAAGGGCCTCAGATGAGCAGTTCTTC.